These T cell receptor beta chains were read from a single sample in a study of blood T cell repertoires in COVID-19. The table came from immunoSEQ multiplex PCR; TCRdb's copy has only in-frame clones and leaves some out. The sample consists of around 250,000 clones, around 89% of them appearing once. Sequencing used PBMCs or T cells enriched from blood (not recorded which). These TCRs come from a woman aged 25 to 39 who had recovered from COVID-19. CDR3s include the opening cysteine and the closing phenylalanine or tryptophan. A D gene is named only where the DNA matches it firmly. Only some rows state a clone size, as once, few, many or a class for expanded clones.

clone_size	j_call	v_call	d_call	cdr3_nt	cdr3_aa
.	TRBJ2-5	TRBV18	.	TGTGCCAGCTCACCCACCGGGACACCGGAGACCCAGTACTTC	CASSPTGTPETQYF
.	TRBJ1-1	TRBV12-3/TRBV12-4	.	TGTGCCAGCAGTTTTCTACCCCAAACTGAAGCTTTCTTT	CASSFLPQTEAFF
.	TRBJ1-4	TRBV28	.	TGTGCCAGCAGCGCGGTTAATGAAAAACTGTTTTTT	CASSAVNEKLFF
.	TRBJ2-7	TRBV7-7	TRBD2	TGTGCTAGCAGTCCAGGACTAGCAAACTACGAGCAGTACTTC	CASSPGLANYEQYF
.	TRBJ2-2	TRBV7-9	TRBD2	TGTGCCAGCAGATTGACTAGCGGGAGGCCCGGGGAGCTGTTTTTT	CASRLTSGRPGELFF
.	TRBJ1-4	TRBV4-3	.	TGCGCCAGCAGCCCCCAGGGCGGGAACGAAAAACTGTTTTTT	CASSPQGGNEKLFF
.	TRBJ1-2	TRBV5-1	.	TGCGCCAGCAGCCGTGGGTTACAGGTAGACGGCTACACCTTC	CASSRGLQVDGYTF
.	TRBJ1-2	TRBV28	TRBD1	TGTGCAAGCAGTTCCAGCACCGGGACAGTCCAAGTGAGGAACTATGGCTACACCTTC	CASSSSTGTVQVRNYGYTF
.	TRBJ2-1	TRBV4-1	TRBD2	TGCGCCAGCAGCTTCTCACCAAGGACTAGGAGGACGGATGAGCAGTTCTTC	CASSFSPRTRRTDEQFF
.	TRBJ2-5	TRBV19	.	TGTGCCAGTAGTATAGCCGGGGGCCAAGAGACCCAGTACTTC	CASSIAGGQETQYF
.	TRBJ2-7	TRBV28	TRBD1	TGTGCCAGCAGTCGGACAGGGGGCAACTACGAGCAGTACTTC	CASSRTGGNYEQYF
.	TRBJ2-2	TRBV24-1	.	TGTGCCACCGAGGGGGACGGCACCGGGGAGCTGTTTTTT	CATEGDGTGELFF
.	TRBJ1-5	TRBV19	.	TGTGCCAGTAGTGACCGACAGGTGGTAAATCAGCCCCAGCATTTT	CASSDRQVVNQPQHF
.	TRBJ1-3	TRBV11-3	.	TGTGCCAGCAGCTCGACAGTCTCTGGAAACACCATATATTTT	CASSSTVSGNTIYF
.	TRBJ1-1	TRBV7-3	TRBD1	TGTGCCAGCAGCCCCTCAGGGGGAATGAACACTGAAGCTTTCTTT	CASSPSGGMNTEAFF
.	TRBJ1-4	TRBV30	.	TGTGCCTGGACCCTGTACGGAACAGGCCATGGGAAACTGTTTTTT	CAWTLYGTGHGKLFF
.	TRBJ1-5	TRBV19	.	TGTGCCAGTAGTATAGATCCGGCCAACAGGCATTTT	CASSIDPANRHF
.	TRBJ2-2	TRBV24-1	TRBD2	TGTGCCACCAGTGATTTCCGACGGGGCGGGAGGACCGGGGAGCTGTTTTTT	CATSDFRRGGRTGELFF
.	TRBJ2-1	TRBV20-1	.	TGCAGTGCTAGGGGCGACAATGAGCAGTTCTTC	CSARGDNEQFF
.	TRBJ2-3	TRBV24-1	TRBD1	TGTGCCACCAGTTCCGACAGGGGTAGCACAGATACGCAGTATTTT	CATSSDRGSTDTQYF
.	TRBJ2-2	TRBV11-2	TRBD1	TGTGCCAGCAATCCTACAGGGGCCACCGGGGAGCTGTTTTTT	CASNPTGATGELFF
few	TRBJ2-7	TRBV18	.	TGTGCCAGCTCACCCGGCCAGCAGGGAATCGAGCAGTACTTC	CASSPGQQGIEQYF
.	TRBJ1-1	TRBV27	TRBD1	TGTGCCAGCAGGAGAGGGCTCCCAGGGGGGCCCTTGTTTGAAGCTTTCTTT	CASRRGLPGGPLFEAFF
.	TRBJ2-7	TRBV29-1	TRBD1	TGCAGCGTTGATCCAGGGGGTGGGTACGAGCAGTACTTC	CSVDPGGGYEQYF
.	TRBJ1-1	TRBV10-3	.	TGTGCCATCAGGACACAGGGAGATTCCCCTGAAGCTTTCTTT	CAIRTQGDSPEAFF